These T cell receptor beta chains were read from a single sample in a study of cytomegalovirus exposure and HLA in healthy donors. The table came from immunoSEQ multiplex PCR; TCRdb's copy has only in-frame clones and leaves some out. The sample gives 180,000 or so clones, 70% to 80% of which show up once; 0.7% to 0.8% is in the top ten. The specimen was PBMCs. These receptors all stem from a female donor in good health and CMV-seronegative. Each CDR3 is given with its conserved first and last residue. Each record gives: D gene, clone size, V gene, J gene, CDR3 protein, CDR3 DNA. D genes are given only for firm matches. For some rows the clone size is stated as once, few or many, or as a class when expanded; others skip it.

>-|once|TRBV5-1|TRBJ2-3
CASSLVLSESTDTQYF
TGCGCCAGCAGCTTGGTACTATCCGAGAGCACAGATACGCAGTATTTT
>-|-|TRBV29-1|TRBJ2-4
CSVVRKNIQYF
TGCAGCGTTGTTCGGAAAAACATTCAGTACTTC
>-|once|TRBV7-9|TRBJ1-3
CASSLTGSGNTIYF
TGTGCCAGCAGCTTAACGGGCTCTGGAAACACCATATATTTT
>-|-|TRBV11-2|TRBJ1-2
CASSFQGYGYTF
TGTGCCAGCAGTTTCCAGGGGTATGGCTACACCTTC
>TRBD2|-|TRBV4-1|TRBJ2-3
CASSQAPQIAGDTQYF
TGCGCCAGCAGCCAAGCGCCCCAAATAGCGGGTGATACGCAGTATTTT
>TRBD2|-|TRBV4-3|TRBJ2-2
CASSQDWPSGINTGELFF
TGCGCCAGCAGCCAAGATTGGCCAAGCGGGATAAACACCGGGGAGCTGTTTTTT
>-|-|TRBV5-6|TRBJ1-5
CASTIGRGRNQPQHF
TGTGCCAGCACCATAGGGAGGGGACGCAATCAGCCCCAGCATTTT
>TRBD1|-|TRBV19|TRBJ1-1
CASRTTGGRGYTEAFF
TGTGCCAGTAGGACGACAGGGGGACGTGGGTACACTGAAGCTTTCTTT
>-|-|TRBV11-2|TRBJ2-7
CASSLAGYEQYF
TGTGCCAGCAGCTTAGCGGGCTACGAGCAGTACTTC
>-|-|TRBV7-6|TRBJ2-3
CASSQGGDTQYF
TGTGCCAGCAGCCAAGGGGGAGATACGCAGTATTTT
>-|-|TRBV7-2|TRBJ2-2
CASSQGGSRTGELFF
TGTGCCAGCAGCCAGGGGGGTTCGCGGACCGGGGAGCTGTTTTTT
>TRBD2|once|TRBV27|TRBJ2-4
CASSFLGAGVDKNIQYF
TGTGCCAGCAGTTTTTTGGGAGCGGGAGTAGACAAAAACATTCAGTACTTC
>-|few|TRBV7-8|TRBJ1-1
CASSLRGGATEAFF
TGTGCCAGCAGCTTGCGAGGCGGGGCCACTGAAGCTTTCTTT
>TRBD1|-|TRBV28|TRBJ1-2
CASSLDQTGGGGYTF
TGTGCCAGCAGTTTAGACCAGACAGGGGGCGGGGGCTACACCTTC
>-|-|TRBV18|TRBJ1-5
CASSRDTSYSNQPQHF
TGTGCCAGCTCACGGGACACCTCCTATAGCAATCAGCCCCAGCATTTT
>TRBD1|-|TRBV28|TRBJ2-1
CASSLSGRRTGGPFYYNEQFF
TGTGCCAGCAGTTTATCAGGGAGGAGGACAGGGGGACCTTTCTACTACAATGAGCAGTTCTTC
>-|-|TRBV19|TRBJ1-5
CASSIAGGLGQPQHF
TGTGCCAGTAGTATAGCGGGGGGCCTGGGGCAGCCCCAGCATTTT
>-|once|TRBV28|TRBJ1-4
CASSSGGTPRDEKLFF
TGTGCCAGCAGTTCCGGTGGCACCCCCCGGGATGAAAAACTGTTTTTT
>-|few|TRBV18|TRBJ2-2
CASSALATGELFF
TGTGCCAGCTCAGCCCTCGCTACGGGGGAGCTGTTTTTT
>TRBD1|-|TRBV7-9|TRBJ2-5
CASRQGPQETQYF
TGTGCCAGCAGACAGGGGCCCCAAGAGACCCAGTACTTC
>TRBD2|-|TRBV10-3|TRBJ2-3
CAITRGTSGPDTQYF
TGTGCCATCACTCGCGGGACTAGCGGCCCAGATACGCAGTATTTT
>-|-|TRBV2|TRBJ2-3
CASSDLDTQYF
TGTGCCAGCAGTGACTTAGATACGCAGTATTTT
>TRBD1|-|TRBV4-3|TRBJ2-7
CASSQFYRGDEQYF
TGCGCCAGCAGCCAATTTTACAGGGGAGACGAGCAGTACTTC
>TRBD1|-|TRBV6-5|TRBJ1-2
CASSSGQGKSDGYTF
TGTGCCAGCAGTTCGGGACAGGGAAAATCCGATGGCTACACCTTC
>-|-|TRBV5-1|TRBJ1-6
CASSGGSSPLHF
TGCGCCAGCAGTGGGGGGTCATCACCCCTCCACTTT
>-|-|TRBV7-2|TRBJ2-2
CASGNTGFAGELFF
TGTGCCAGCGGGAATACAGGGTTTGCCGGGGAGCTGTTTTTT
>TRBD1|-|TRBV5-6|TRBJ1-4
CASSRGTALNEKLFF
TGTGCCAGCAGCCGGGGGACAGCCTTAAATGAAAAACTGTTTTTT
>-|-|TRBV19|TRBJ1-1
CASSGGPGLNTEAFF
TGTGCCAGTAGTGGCGGGCCAGGACTGAACACTGAAGCTTTCTTT
>-|-|TRBV30|TRBJ1-1
CAWSVPGLPTEAFF
TGTGCCTGGAGTGTCCCAGGGCTCCCCACTGAAGCTTTCTTT
>-|-|TRBV28|TRBJ1-2
CASSPIEGYYGYTF
TGTGCCAGCAGCCCAATTGAGGGCTACTATGGCTACACCTTC
>-|-|TRBV7-2|TRBJ1-3
CASSLDWTARNTIYF
TGTGCCAGCAGCTTAGACTGGACAGCTAGAAACACCATATATTTT
>-|-|TRBV4-3|TRBJ2-7
CASSQEGGGLTTTYEQYF
TGCGCCAGCAGCCAAGAAGGGGGGGGTTTGACTACCACCTACGAGCAGTACTTC
>TRBD2|-|TRBV7-6|TRBJ2-1
CASSPPDRTSSYNEQFF
TGTGCCAGCAGCCCTCCGGATCGGACTAGCTCCTACAATGAGCAGTTCTTC
>-|few|TRBV27|TRBJ1-2
CASSSTGTGYTF
TGTGCCAGCAGTAGTACAGGGACTGGCTACACCTTC
>TRBD1|-|TRBV7-9|TRBJ2-5
CASSRDRGQETQYF
TGTGCCAGCAGCCGGGACAGGGGCCAAGAGACCCAGTACTTC
>TRBD1|-|TRBV6-1|TRBJ1-2
CASSEEGTGVGYTF
TGTGCCAGCAGTGAAGAGGGGACAGGGGTTGGCTACACCTTC
>TRBD2|-|TRBV7-3|TRBJ2-2
CASSLAGGGTGELFF
TGTGCCAGCAGCCTAGCGGGGGGGGGCACCGGGGAGCTGTTTTTT
>-|-|TRBV5-1|TRBJ1-3
CASSLDRTSGNTIYF
TGCGCCAGCAGCTTGGACAGGACCTCTGGAAACACCATATATTTT
>TRBD2|-|TRBV5-4|TRBJ2-3
CASSPPSGNTDTQYF
TGTGCCAGCAGCCCTCCGAGCGGGAACACAGATACGCAGTATTTT
>TRBD1|few|TRBV7-6|TRBJ1-1
CASSWGQGGRVMNTEAFF
TGTGCCAGCAGCTGGGGACAGGGAGGGAGGGTTATGAACACTGAAGCTTTCTTT
>TRBD2|-|TRBV9|TRBJ2-5
CASSVGSGFTQETQYF
TGTGCCAGCAGCGTAGGTAGCGGGTTTACTCAAGAGACCCAGTACTTC
>TRBD1|-|TRBV30|TRBJ1-2
CAWSLIHRGRYGYTF
TGTGCCTGGAGTCTCATTCACAGGGGGCGTTATGGCTACACCTTC
>TRBD2|-|TRBV7-3|TRBJ2-1
CASSLSHISTSGKENEQFF
TGTGCCAGCAGCTTAAGCCATATTTCGACTAGCGGGAAAGAAAATGAGCAGTTCTTC
>TRBD2|-|TRBV4-2|TRBJ2-2
CASSLTGGPDTGELFF
TGTGCCAGCAGCCTCACGGGGGGGCCTGACACCGGGGAGCTGTTTTTT
>TRBD2|-|TRBV7-6|TRBJ2-3
CASSLVPGTSGTVDSTDTQYF
TGTGCCAGCAGCTTAGTACCGGGGACTAGCGGTACAGTTGATAGCACAGATACGCAGTATTTT
>-|few|TRBV6-1|TRBJ2-7
CASSDPRYEQYF
TGTGCCAGCAGTGACCCCCGCTACGAGCAGTACTTC
>-|few|TRBV7-2|TRBJ2-1
CASSFTPGGLQFF
TGTGCCAGCAGCTTTACCCCCGGGGGTCTGCAGTTCTTC
>TRBD1|-|TRBV7-9|TRBJ1-1
CASSSPVGDREAFF
TGTGCCAGCAGCTCACCTGTAGGGGACAGGGAAGCTTTCTTT
>TRBD1|-|TRBV29-1|TRBJ2-3
CSAGGTGVTDTQYF
TGCAGCGCCGGAGGGACAGGGGTCACAGATACGCAGTATTTT
>TRBD1|-|TRBV5-1|TRBJ1-2
CASSFDRGYGYTF
TGCGCCAGCAGTTTCGACAGGGGATATGGCTACACCTTC
>-|-|TRBV10-3|TRBJ1-3
CAISTRGSGNTIYF
TGTGCCATCAGTACACGGGGTTCAGGAAACACCATATATTTT
>TRBD1|-|TRBV5-1|TRBJ1-4
CASSSPSGGGSGEKLFF
TGCGCCAGCAGCTCGCCGTCAGGGGGCGGGTCCGGTGAAAAACTGTTTTTT
>-|-|TRBV7-3|TRBJ1-1
CASSPTTLTEAFF
TGTGCCAGCAGCCCAACTACCCTCACTGAAGCTTTCTTT
>TRBD1|-|TRBV5-1|TRBJ1-3
CASSPGQGGNSGNTIYF
TGCGCCAGCAGCCCGGGACAGGGAGGAAACTCTGGAAACACCATATATTTT
>-|-|TRBV7-2|TRBJ1-2
CASSLVTGVNYGYTF
TGTGCCAGCAGCTTAGTAACCGGGGTTAACTATGGCTACACCTTC
>TRBD2|few|TRBV28|TRBJ2-7
CASSFSQGGPVEQYF
TGTGCCAGCAGTTTCTCGCAGGGAGGGCCGGTCGAGCAGTACTTC
>TRBD1|-|TRBV9|TRBJ2-6
CASSVSGQGASGANGLTF
TGTGCCAGCAGCGTCTCGGGGCAGGGGGCGTCGGGGGCCAACGGCCTGACTTTC
>-|-|TRBV4-2|TRBJ1-1
CASSPTEGADTEAFF
TGTGCCAGCAGCCCTACCGAAGGCGCGGACACTGAAGCTTTCTTT
>-|-|TRBV11-2|TRBJ1-1
CASSTIGVNDPFF
TGTGCCAGCAGCACAATCGGAGTTAATGATCCTTTCTTT